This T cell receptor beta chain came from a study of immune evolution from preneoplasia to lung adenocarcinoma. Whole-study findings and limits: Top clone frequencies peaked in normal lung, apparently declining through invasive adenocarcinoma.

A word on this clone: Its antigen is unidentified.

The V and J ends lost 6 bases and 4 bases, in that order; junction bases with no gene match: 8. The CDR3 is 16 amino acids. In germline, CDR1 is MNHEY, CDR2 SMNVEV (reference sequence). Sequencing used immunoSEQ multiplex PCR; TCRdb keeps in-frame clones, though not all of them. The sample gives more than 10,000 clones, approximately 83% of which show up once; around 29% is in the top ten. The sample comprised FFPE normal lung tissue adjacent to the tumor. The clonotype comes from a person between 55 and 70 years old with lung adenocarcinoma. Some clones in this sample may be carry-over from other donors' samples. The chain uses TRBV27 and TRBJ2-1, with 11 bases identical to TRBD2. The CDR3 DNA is TGTGCCAGCAGCCTTAGCGGGAGGGGGAGGTACAATGAGCAGTTCTTC. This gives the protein CASSLSGRGRYNEQFF.